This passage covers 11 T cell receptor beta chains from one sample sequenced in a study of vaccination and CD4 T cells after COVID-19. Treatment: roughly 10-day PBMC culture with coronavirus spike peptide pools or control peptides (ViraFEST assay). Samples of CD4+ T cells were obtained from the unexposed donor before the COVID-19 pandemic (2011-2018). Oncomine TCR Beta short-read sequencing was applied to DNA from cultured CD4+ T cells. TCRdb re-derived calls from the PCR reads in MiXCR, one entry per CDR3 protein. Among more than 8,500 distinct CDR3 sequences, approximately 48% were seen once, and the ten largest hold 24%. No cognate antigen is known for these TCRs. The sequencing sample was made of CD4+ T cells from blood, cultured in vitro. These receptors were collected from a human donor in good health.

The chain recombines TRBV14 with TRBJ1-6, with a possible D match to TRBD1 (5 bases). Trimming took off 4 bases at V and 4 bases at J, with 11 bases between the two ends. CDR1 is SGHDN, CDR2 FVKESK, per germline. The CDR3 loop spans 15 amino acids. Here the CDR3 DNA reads TGTGCCAGCAGCCTAAGACAGTCGTATAATTCACCCCTCCACTTT. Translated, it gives CASSLRQSYNSPLHF. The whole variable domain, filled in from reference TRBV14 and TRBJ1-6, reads EAGVTQFPSHSVIEKGQTVTLRCDPISGHDNLYWYRRVMGKEIKFLLHFVKESKQDESGMPNNRFLAERTGGTYSTLKVQPAELEDSGVYFCASSLRQSYNSPLHFGNGTRLTVT.

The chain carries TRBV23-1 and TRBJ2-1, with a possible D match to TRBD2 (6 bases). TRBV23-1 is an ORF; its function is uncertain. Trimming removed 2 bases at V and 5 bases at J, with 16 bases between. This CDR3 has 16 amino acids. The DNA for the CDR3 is TGCGCCAGCAGTCAAAGCGGGCTTTCTTGGGACAATGAGCAGTTCTTC. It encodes CASSQSGLSWDNEQFF.

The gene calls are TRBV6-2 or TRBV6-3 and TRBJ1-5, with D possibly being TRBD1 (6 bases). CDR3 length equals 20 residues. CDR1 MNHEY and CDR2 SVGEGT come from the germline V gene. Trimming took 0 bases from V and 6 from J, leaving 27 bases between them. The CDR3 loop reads CASSYSQAEGVWMAAQPQHF. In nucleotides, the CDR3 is TGTGCCAGCAGTTACTCTCAGGCTGAGGGGGTATGGATGGCTGCTCAGCCCCAGCATTTT.

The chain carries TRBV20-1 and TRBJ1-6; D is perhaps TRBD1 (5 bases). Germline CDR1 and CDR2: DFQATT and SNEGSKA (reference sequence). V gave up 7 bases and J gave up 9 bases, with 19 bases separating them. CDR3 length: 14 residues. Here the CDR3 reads CSVYSGGSGSPLHF. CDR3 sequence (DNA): TGCAGTGTCTATTCCGGGGGGTCGGGTTCACCCCTCCACTTT.

The CDR3 nucleotides read TGTGCCAGCACCACCCCAGAAGGGGCAAATTCACCCCTCCACTTT. Its protein is CASTTPEGANSPLHF. V is TRBV5-8 and J is TRBJ1-6; possibly TRBD1 for D (5 bases). CDR3 length: 15 residues. CDR1 and CDR2 (germline): SGHTS, YDEGEE. The V gene lost 6 bases and the J gene lost 7 bases, with 17 bases spanning the gap.

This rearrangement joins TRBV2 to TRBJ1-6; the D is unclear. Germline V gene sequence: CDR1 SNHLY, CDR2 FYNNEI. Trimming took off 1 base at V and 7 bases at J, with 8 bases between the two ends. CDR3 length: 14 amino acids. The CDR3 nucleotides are TGTGCCAGCAGTGAAGGGAGGCGGAATTCACCCCTCCACTTT. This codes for CASSEGRRNSPLHF.

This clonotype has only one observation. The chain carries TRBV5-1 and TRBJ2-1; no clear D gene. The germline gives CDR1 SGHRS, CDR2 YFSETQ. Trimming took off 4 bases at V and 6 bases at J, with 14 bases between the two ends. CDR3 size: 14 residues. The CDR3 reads CASSLRDAVNEQFF. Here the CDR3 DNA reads TGCGCCAGCAGCCTAAGGGATGCGGTCAATGAGCAGTTCTTC.

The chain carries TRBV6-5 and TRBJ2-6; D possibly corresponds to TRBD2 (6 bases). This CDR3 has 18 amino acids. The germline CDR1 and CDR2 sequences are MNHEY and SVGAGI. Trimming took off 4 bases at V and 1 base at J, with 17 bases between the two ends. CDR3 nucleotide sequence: TGTGCCAGCAGTTTCCGGGCGGGACTTTTTTCTGGGGCCAACGTCCTGACTTTC. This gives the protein CASSFRAGLFSGANVLTF.

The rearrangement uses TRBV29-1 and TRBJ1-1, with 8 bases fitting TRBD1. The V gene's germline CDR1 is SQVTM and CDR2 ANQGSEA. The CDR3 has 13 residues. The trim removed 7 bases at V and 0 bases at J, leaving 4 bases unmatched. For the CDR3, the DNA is TGCAGCGCCGGACAGGGTCTGAACACTGAAGCTTTCTTT. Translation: CSAGQGLNTEAFF.

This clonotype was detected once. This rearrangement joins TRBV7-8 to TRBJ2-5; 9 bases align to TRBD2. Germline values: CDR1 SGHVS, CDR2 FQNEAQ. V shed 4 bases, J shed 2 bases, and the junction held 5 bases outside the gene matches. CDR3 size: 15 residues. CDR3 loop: CASSSRLAEQETQYF. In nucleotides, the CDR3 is TGTGCCAGCAGCTCCCGACTAGCGGAGCAAGAGACCCAGTACTTC.

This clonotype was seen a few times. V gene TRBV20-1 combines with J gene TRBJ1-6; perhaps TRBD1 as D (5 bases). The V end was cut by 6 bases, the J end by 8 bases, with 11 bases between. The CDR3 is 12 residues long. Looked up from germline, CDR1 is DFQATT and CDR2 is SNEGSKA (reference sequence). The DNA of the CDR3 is TGCAGTGCCTACCGAGGGGATTCACCCCTCCACTTT. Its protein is CSAYRGDSPLHF.